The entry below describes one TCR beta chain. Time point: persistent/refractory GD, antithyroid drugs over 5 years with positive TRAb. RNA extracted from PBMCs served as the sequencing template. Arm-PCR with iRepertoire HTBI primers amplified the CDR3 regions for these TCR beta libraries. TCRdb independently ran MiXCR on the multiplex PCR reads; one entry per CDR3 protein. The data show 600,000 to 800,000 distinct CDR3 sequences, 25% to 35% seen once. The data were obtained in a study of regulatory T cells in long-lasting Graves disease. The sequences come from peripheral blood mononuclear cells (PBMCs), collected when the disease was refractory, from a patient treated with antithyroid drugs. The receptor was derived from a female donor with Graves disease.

CDR3 amino acids: CASSPGQGLAGTYEQYF. CDR3 bases: TGTGCCAGCAGCCCCGGACAGGGACTAGCGGGGACCTACGAGCAGTACTTC. The genes are TRBV7-9 and TRBJ2-7; the match to TRBD2 covers 13 bases. CDR3 size: 17 residues. V lost 5 bases, J lost 2 bases, and 9 bases stayed unmatched. Germline loops: CDR1 SEHNR, CDR2 FQNEAQ (reference sequence).